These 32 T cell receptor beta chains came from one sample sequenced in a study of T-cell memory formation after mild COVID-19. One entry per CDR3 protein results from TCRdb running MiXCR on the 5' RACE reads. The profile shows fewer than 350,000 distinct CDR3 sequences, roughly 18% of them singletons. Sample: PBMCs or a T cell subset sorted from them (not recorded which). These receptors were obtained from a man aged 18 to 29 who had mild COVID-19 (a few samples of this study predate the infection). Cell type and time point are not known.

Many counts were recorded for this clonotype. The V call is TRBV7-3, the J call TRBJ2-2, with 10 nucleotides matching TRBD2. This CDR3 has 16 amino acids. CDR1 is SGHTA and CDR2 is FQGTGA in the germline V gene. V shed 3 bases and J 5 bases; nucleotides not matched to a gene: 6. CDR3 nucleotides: TGTGCCAGCAGCTTTTTAGCGGGGGGCTGGACCGGGGAGCTGTTTTTT. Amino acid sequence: CASSFLAGGWTGELFF.

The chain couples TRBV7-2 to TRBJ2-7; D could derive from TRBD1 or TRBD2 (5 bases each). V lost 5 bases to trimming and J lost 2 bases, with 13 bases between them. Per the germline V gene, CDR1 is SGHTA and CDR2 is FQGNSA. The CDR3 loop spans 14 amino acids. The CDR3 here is CASSKGTEAYEQYF. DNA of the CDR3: TGTGCCAGCAGCAAAGGGACGGAAGCCTACGAGCAGTACTTC. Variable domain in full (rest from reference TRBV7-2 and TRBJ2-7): GAGVSQSPSNKVTEKGKDVELRCDPISGHTALYWYRQSLGQGLEFLIYFQGNSAPDKSGLPSDRFSAERTGGSVSTLTIQRTQQEDSAVYLCASSKGTEAYEQYFGPGTRLTVT.

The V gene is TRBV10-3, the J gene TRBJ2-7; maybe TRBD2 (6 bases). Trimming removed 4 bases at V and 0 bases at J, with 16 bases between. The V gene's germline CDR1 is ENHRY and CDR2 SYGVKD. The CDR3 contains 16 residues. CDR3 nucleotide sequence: TGTGCCATCAGTGGAGACGGAGCGGGCACCTCCTACGAGCAGTACGTC. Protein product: CAISGDGAGTSYEQYV.

CDR3 amino acids: CASSSSAIYF. The CDR3 coding sequence is TGTGCCAGCAGCTCATCGGCCATATATTTT. The rearrangement uses TRBV11-2 and TRBJ1-3; no definite D call. Germline V CDR1 and CDR2: SGHAT, FQNNGV. The CDR3 consists of 10 residues. V dropped 4 bases and J dropped 11 bases, with 6 bases sitting between them.

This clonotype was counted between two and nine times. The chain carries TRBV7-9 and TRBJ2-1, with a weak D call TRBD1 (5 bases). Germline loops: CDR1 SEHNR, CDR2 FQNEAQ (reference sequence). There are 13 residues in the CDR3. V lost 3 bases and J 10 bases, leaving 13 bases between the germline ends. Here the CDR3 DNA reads TGTGCCAGCAGCTTCGATAGGGGCGTGGAGCAGTTCTTC. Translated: CASSFDRGVEQFF.

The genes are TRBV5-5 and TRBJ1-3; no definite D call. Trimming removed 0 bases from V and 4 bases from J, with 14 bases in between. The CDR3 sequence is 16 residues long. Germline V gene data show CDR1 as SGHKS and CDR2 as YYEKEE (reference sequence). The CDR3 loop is CASSLAFWLSGNTIYF. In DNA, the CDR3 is TGTGCCAGCAGCTTGGCCTTCTGGTTGTCGGGAAACACCATATATTTT.

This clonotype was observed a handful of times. The CDR3 DNA is TGTGCCAGCAGTTATGGAGGCTATGGCTACACCTTC. Protein product: CASSYGGYGYTF. The chain employs TRBV6-5 and TRBJ1-2; D gene ambiguous. CDR1 MNHEY and CDR2 SVGAGI come from the germline V gene. Trimming removed 3 bases at V and 4 bases at J, with 6 bases between. This CDR3 has 12 amino acids.

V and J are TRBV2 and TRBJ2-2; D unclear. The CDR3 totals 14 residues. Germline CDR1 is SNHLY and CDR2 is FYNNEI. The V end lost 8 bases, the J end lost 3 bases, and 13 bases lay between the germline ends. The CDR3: CASLLIPHTGELFF. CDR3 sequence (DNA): TGTGCCAGCTTGCTGATCCCGCACACCGGGGAGCTGTTTTTT.

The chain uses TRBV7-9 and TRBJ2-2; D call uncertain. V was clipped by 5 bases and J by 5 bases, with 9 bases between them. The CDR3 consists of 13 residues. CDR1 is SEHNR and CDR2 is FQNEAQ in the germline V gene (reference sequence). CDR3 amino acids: CASSIQETGELFF. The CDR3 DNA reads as TGTGCCAGCAGCATCCAAGAGACCGGGGAGCTGTTTTTT.

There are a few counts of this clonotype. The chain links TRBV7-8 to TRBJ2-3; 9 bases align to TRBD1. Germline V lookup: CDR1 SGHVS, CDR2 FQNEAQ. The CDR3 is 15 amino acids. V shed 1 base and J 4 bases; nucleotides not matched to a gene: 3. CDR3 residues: CASSLVGQGPDTQYF. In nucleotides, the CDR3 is TGTGCCAGCAGCTTAGTGGGACAGGGCCCAGATACGCAGTATTTT.

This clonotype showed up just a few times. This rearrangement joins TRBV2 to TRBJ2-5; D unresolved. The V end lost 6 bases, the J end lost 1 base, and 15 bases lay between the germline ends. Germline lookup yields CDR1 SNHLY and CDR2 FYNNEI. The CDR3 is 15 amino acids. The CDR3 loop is CASSQEKEFQETQYF. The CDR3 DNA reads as TGTGCCAGCAGCCAAGAGAAAGAGTTCCAAGAGACCCAGTACTTC. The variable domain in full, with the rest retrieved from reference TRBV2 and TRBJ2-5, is EPEVTQTPSHQVTQMGQEVILRCVPISNHLYFYWYRQILGQKVEFLVSFYNNEISEKSEIFDDQFSVERPDGSNFTLKIRSTKLEDSAMYFCASSQEKEFQETQYFGPGTRLLVL.

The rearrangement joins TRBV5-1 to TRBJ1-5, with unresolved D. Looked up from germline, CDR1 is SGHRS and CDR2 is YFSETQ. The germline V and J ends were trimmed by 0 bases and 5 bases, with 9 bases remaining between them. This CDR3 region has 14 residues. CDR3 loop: CASSLVGEDQPQHF. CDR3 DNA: TGCGCCAGCAGCTTGGTCGGGGAGGATCAGCCCCAGCATTTT.

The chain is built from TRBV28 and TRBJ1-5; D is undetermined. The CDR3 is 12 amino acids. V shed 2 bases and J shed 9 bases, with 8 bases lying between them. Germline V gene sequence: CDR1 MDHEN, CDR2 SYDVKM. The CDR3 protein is CASSLKGSPQHF. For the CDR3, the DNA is TGTGCCAGCAGTTTAAAGGGCTCGCCCCAGCATTTT.

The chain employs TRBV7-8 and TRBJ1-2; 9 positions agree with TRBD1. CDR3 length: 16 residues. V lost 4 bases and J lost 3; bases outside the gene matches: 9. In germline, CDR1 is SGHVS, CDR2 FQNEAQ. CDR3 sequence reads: CASSSQRQGDHYGYTF. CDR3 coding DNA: TGTGCCAGCAGCTCTCAAAGACAGGGGGATCACTATGGCTACACCTTC.

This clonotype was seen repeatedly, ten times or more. This CDR3 reads CASSRQGGGGEQFF. The CDR3 DNA sequence: TGTGCCAGCAGTAGACAAGGGGGGGGAGGTGAGCAGTTCTTC. This chain links TRBV6-2 or TRBV6-3 with TRBJ2-1; tentatively, D is TRBD2 (7 bases). Germline V gene data show CDR1 as MNHEY and CDR2 as SVGEGT. This CDR3 is built from 14 residues. V lost 5 bases, J lost 9 bases, and 17 bases lay in between.

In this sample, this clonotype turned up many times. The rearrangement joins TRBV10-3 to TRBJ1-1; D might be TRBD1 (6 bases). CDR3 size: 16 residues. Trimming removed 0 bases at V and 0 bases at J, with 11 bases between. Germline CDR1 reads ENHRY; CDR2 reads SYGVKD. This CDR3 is CAISESRTAMNTEAFF. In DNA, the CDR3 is TGTGCCATCAGTGAGTCCAGGACAGCGATGAACACTGAAGCTTTCTTT.

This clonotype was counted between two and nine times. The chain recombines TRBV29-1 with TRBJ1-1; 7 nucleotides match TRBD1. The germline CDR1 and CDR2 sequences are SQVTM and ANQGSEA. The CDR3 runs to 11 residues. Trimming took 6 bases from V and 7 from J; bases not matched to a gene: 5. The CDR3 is CSVGTALEAFF. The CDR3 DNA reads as TGCAGCGTGGGGACAGCCCTTGAAGCTTTCTTT.

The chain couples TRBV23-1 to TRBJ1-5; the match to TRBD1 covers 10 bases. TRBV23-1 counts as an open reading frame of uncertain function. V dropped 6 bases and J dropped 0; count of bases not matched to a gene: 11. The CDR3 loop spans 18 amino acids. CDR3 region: CASSLGQGVRNSNQPQHF. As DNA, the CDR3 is TGCGCCAGCAGCCTCGGACAGGGGGTACGGAATAGCAATCAGCCCCAGCATTTT.

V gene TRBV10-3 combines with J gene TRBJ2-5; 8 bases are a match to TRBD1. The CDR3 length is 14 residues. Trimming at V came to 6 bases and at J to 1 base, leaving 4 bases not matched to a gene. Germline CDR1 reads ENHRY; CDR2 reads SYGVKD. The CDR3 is CAISHGQGQETQYF. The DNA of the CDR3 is TGTGCCATCAGCCACGGACAGGGCCAAGAGACCCAGTACTTC.

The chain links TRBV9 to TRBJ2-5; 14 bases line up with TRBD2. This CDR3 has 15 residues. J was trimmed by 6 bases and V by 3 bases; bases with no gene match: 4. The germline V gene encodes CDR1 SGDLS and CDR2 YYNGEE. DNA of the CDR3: TGTGCCAGCAGCGCGACTAGCGGGGGGGCCAAGACCCAGTACTTC. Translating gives CASSATSGGAKTQYF.

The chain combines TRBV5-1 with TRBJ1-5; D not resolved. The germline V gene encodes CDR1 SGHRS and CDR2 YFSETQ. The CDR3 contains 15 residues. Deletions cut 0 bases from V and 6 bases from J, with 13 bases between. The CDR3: CASSLDGEAGQPQHF. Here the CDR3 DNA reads TGCGCCAGCAGCTTGGATGGGGAGGCAGGTCAGCCCCAGCATTTT.

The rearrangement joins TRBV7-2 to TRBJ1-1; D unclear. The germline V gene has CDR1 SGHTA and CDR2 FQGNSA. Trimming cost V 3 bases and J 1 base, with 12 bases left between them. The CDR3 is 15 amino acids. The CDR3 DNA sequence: TGTGCCAGCAGCTTCCAACTCTTGGGGAACACTGAAGCTTTCTTT. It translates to CASSFQLLGNTEAFF.

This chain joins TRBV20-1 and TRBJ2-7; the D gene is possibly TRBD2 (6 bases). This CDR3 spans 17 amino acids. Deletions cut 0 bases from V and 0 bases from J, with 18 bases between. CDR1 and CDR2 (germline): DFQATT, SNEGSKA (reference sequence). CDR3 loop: CSARDYAAGRSSYEQYF. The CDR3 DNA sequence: TGCAGTGCTAGAGATTATGCGGCGGGGCGATCCTCCTACGAGCAGTACTTC.

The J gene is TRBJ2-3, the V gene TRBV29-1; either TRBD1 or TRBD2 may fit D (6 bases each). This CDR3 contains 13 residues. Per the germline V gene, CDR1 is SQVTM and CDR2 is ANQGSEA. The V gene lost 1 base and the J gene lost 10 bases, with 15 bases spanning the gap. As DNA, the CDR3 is TGCAGCGTTGAAGTGAGGGGGGTTAGGGCGCAGTATTTT. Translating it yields CSVEVRGVRAQYF.

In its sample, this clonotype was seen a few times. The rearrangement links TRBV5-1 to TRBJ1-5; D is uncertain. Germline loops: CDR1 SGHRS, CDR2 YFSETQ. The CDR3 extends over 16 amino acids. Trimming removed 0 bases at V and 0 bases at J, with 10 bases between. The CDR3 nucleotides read TGCGCCAGCAGCTTGGAAGGCAGTACTAGCAATCAGCCCCAGCATTTT. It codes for CASSLEGSTSNQPQHF.

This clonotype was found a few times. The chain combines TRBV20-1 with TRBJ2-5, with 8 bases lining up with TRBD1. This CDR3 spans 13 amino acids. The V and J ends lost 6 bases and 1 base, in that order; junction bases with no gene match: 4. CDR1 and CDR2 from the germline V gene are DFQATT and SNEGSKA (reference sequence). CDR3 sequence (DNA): TGCAGTGCCAATACAGGGGGCCAAGAGACCCAGTACTTC. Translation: CSANTGGQETQYF.

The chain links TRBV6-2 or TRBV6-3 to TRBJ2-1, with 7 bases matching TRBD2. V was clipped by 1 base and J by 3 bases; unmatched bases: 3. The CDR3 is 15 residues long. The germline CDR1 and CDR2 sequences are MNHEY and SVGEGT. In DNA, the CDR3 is TGTGCCAGCAGTTACTTTGCGGGGGACTACAATGAGCAGTTCTTC. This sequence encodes CASSYFAGDYNEQFF.

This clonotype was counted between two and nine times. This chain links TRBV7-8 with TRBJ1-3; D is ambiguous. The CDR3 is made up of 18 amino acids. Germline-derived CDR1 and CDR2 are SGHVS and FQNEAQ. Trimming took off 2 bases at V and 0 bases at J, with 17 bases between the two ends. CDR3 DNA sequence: TGTGCCAGCAGCTTACGGAGGGTTCAGCCCCTCTCTGGAAACACCATATATTTT. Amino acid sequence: CASSLRRVQPLSGNTIYF.

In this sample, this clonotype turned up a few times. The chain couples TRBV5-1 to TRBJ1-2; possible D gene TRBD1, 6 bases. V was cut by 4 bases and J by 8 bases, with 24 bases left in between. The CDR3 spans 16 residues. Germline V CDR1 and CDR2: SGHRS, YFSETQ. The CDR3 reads CASSPRDTTYEEGYTF. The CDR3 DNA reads TGCGCCAGCAGCCCCCGGGACACCACCTATGAAGAAGGCTACACCTTC.

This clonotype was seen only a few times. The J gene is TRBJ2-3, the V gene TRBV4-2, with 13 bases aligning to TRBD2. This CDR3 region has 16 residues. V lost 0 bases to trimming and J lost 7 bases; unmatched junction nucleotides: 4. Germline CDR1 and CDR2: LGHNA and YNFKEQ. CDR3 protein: CASSQDRTSGGNTQYF. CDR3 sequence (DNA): TGTGCCAGCAGCCAAGATCGGACTAGCGGGGGAAATACGCAGTATTTT.

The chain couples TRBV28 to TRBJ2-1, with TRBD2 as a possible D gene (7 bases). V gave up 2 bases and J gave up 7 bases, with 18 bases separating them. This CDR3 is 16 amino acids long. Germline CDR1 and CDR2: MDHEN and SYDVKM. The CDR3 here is CASSLGAGAPWNEQFF. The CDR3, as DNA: TGTGCCAGCAGTTTAGGGGCGGGGGCCCCTTGGAATGAGCAGTTCTTC.

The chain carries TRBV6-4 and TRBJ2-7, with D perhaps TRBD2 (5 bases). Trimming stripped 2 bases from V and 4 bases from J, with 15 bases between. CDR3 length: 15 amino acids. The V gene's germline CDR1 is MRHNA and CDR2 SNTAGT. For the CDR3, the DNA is TGTGCCAGCAGTGACCCTGCTCGGGGAAAATACGAGCAGTACTTC. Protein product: CASSDPARGKYEQYF.